The rows below give T cell receptor beta chains drawn from one sample of a study of cytomegalovirus exposure and HLA in healthy donors. This table comes from immunoSEQ multiplex PCR, and its TCRdb copy is limited to in-frame clones, with some not included. The sample lists approximately 97,000 clones; about 78% were seen once. What was sequenced was PBMCs. The source is a middle-aged woman in good health and CMV-seropositive. CDR3s include the opening cysteine and the closing phenylalanine or tryptophan. Each record gives: clone size, V gene, J gene, CDR3 protein. Clone size is given for some rows only: seen once, a few or many times, or a class if the clone is expanded.

>.|TRBV6-1|TRBJ1-5
CASRSMPWGDQPQHF
>.|TRBV6-6|TRBJ2-7
CASSLTSGSLEQYF
>.|TRBV30|TRBJ1-2
CAWKGQGGHGYTF
>.|TRBV12-5|TRBJ2-2
CASGLVEGVNTGELFF
>few|TRBV9|TRBJ1-2
CASSVGGGDYGYTF
>.|TRBV7-2|TRBJ1-1
CASSALGRGAAFF
>.|TRBV5-1|TRBJ2-7
CASSYGQGTYEQYF
>.|TRBV19|TRBJ2-5
CASSNEEEETQYF
>.|TRBV5-6|TRBJ1-4
CASSLGTGQGEKLFF
>.|TRBV6-5|TRBJ1-1
CASSYQKGASTEAFF
>.|TRBV18|TRBJ1-4
CASSPLATNEKLFF